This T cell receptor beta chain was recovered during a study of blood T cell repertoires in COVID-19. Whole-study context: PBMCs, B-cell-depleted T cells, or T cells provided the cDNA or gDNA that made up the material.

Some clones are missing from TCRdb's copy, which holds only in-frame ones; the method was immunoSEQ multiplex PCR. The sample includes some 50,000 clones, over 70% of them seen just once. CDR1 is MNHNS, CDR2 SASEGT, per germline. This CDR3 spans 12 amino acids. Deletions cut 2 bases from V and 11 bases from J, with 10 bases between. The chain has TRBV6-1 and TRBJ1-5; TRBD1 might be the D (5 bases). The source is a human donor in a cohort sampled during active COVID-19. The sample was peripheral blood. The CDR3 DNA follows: TGTGCCAGCAGTGAAACGTCAGGGTCCCAGCATTTT. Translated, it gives CASSETSGSQHF.